The 32 T cell receptor beta chains reported below all come from one sample, sequenced in a study of blood T cell repertoires in COVID-19. TCRdb's copy holds only in-frame clones and misses some; the assay was immunoSEQ multiplex PCR. The sample lists about 140,000 clones, roughly 80% occurring once. The sample taken for sequencing was peripheral blood. These TCRs come from a man aged 70-80 years who had recovered from COVID-19.

The rearrangement joins TRBV6-2 or TRBV6-3 to TRBJ2-7; 8 bases fit TRBD1. Germline CDR1 is MNHEY and CDR2 is SVGEGT. This CDR3 contains 16 residues. V shed 3 bases, J shed 3 bases, and the junction held 10 bases outside the gene matches. The CDR3 coding sequence is TGTGCCAGCAGTTATACCACGAGGGACAGGCTCTACGAGCAGTACTTC. Its protein product is CASSYTTRDRLYEQYF.

This clone showed up just a few times. The chain has TRBV27 and TRBJ1-1; TRBD1 matches 10 bases. Germline-derived CDR1 and CDR2 are MNHEY and SMNVEV (reference sequence). This CDR3 contains 15 residues. V lost 4 bases, J lost 3 bases, and 5 bases stayed unmatched. The CDR3 region is CASSSRDRGYTEAFF. CDR3 bases: TGTGCCAGCAGTTCCCGGGACAGGGGCTACACTGAAGCTTTCTTT.

V is TRBV9 and J is TRBJ1-1; 9 bases map to TRBD1. Germline lookup yields CDR1 SGDLS and CDR2 YYNGEE. The CDR3 sequence is 15 residues long. The J segment lost 4 bases and the V segment lost 3 bases, leaving 7 bases of the junction unmatched. Here the CDR3 DNA reads TGTGCCAGCAGCGCAAGGGGGGACAGGGCCACTGAAGCTTTCTTT. Its protein product is CASSARGDRATEAFF. Filled out from reference TRBV9 and TRBJ1-1, the complete variable domain reads DSGVTQTPKHLITATGQRVTLRCSPRSGDLSVYWYQQSLDQGLQFLIQYYNGEERAKGNILERFSAQQFPDLHSELNLSSLELGDSALYFCASSARGDRATEAFFGQGTRLTVV.

The genes are TRBV9 and TRBJ1-1; D ambiguous. The germline V gene encodes CDR1 SGDLS and CDR2 YYNGEE. Trimming shortened V by 4 bases and J by 2 bases, and 9 bases separated the two germline ends. There are 13 residues in the CDR3. The CDR3 protein is CASSKTLNTEAFF. The CDR3 DNA reads TGTGCCAGCAGCAAGACACTTAACACTGAAGCTTTCTTT.

Only a few counts were recorded for this clone. The chain carries TRBV27 and TRBJ2-7; D is undetermined. The germline V and J ends were trimmed by 4 bases and 0 bases, with 16 bases remaining between them. The CDR3 is 16 residues long. Germline V gene sequence: CDR1 MNHEY, CDR2 SMNVEV (reference sequence). In DNA form, the CDR3 reads TGTGCCAGCAGTTCGGATGGGCTACAGAGCTCCTACGAGCAGTACTTC. Translation gives CASSSDGLQSSYEQYF.

The chain is built from TRBV7-8 and TRBJ2-7, with TRBD2 matching 13 bases. Unmatched junction bases numbered 4, after V lost 0 bases and J lost 2 bases. In germline, CDR1 is SGHVS, CDR2 FQNEAQ. This CDR3 region has 17 residues. The CDR3 protein is CASSLATGTSGTYEQYF. The CDR3 DNA is TGTGCCAGCAGCTTAGCCACGGGGACTAGCGGGACCTACGAGCAGTACTTC.

The chain couples TRBV19 to TRBJ1-5; 9 bases align to TRBD1. CDR3 size: 15 residues. Germline V gives CDR1 LNHDA, CDR2 SQIVND (reference sequence). The trim removed 7 bases at V and 5 bases at J, leaving 9 bases unmatched. This CDR3 reads CASTWMTGGDQPQHF. For the CDR3, the DNA is TGTGCCAGTACCTGGATGACAGGGGGAGATCAGCCCCAGCATTTT.

CDR3 in amino acids: CASSQDSGIGGGRGQPQHF. The CDR3 DNA reads as TGCGCCAGCAGCCAAGATAGTGGAATTGGAGGGGGCCGTGGACAGCCCCAGCATTTT. This chain connects TRBV4-3 to TRBJ1-5, with 7 bases matching TRBD1. CDR1 is LGHNA and CDR2 is YSLEER in the germline V gene. J gave up 7 bases and V 0 bases, and 18 bases lay outside the gene matches. The CDR3 runs to 19 residues.

V usage is TRBV5-1 and J usage is TRBJ2-1, with D possibly matching TRBD1 (6 bases). V lost 0 bases and J 4 bases, leaving 11 bases between the germline ends. Germline V gene data show CDR1 as SGHRS and CDR2 as YFSETQ. This CDR3 spans 15 amino acids. The CDR3 DNA follows: TGCGCCAGCAGCTTGGAATACAGGGCATACAATGAGCAGTTCTTC. Encoded protein: CASSLEYRAYNEQFF.

The rearrangement joins TRBV18 to TRBJ1-2, with TRBD1 identical over 8 bases. The CDR3 totals 14 residues. Germline values: CDR1 KGHSH, CDR2 LQKENI. V lost 5 bases, J lost 6 bases, and 8 bases stayed unmatched. The CDR3 is CASSRDRNGNGYTF. The CDR3, as DNA: TGTGCCAGCTCAAGGGACAGGAATGGTAATGGCTACACCTTC.

This rearrangement joins TRBV30 to TRBJ1-1, with D unresolved. Germline CDR1 reads GTSNPN; CDR2 reads SVGIG (reference sequence). Trimming left V 5 bases short and J 1 base short, with 11 bases between. The CDR3 totals 13 residues. The CDR3 spells CAWEEITNTEAFF. CDR3 coding DNA: TGTGCCTGGGAGGAGATTACGAACACTGAAGCTTTCTTT.

For this clone: At the DNA level, this CDR3 is encoded by other sequences in the same sample as well. The chain is built from TRBV9 and TRBJ2-2, with D perhaps matching TRBD2 (5 bases). Germline assignment: CDR1 SGDLS and CDR2 YYNGEE. The CDR3 runs to 15 residues. Trimming took 0 bases from V and 0 from J, leaving 6 bases between them. CDR3 in DNA: TGTGCCAGCAGCGTAGCCGGGACGAACACCGGGGAGCTGTTTTTT. Translating it yields CASSVAGTNTGELFF.

In nucleotides, the CDR3 is TGTGCCAGCAGTGGACAGGGAGGTAGAAATACGCAGTATTTT. Translating gives CASSGQGGRNTQYF. This chain joins TRBV2 and TRBJ2-3; possible D gene TRBD1, 7 bases. Germline lookup yields CDR1 SNHLY and CDR2 FYNNEI. The CDR3 sequence is 14 residues long. The V gene lost 4 bases and the J gene lost 7 bases, with 15 bases spanning the gap.

The chain links TRBV29-1 to TRBJ2-3; D ambiguous. The CDR3 spans 12 residues. V was pared by 0 bases and J by 2 bases, with 3 bases between. Germline V CDR1 and CDR2: SQVTM, ANQGSEA. CDR3 DNA: TGCAGCGTTGAAGAAGCCACAGATACGCAGTATTTT. Its translation: CSVEEATDTQYF.

V gene TRBV5-5 combines with J gene TRBJ2-7; tentatively, D is TRBD1 (6 bases). CDR1 is SGHKS and CDR2 is YYEKEE in the germline V gene (reference sequence). V was cut by 1 base and J by 6 bases, with 14 bases left in between. This CDR3 contains 14 residues. This CDR3 reads CASSLWGRLSEQYF. CDR3 coding DNA: TGTGCCAGCAGCTTGTGGGGGCGCTTATCCGAGCAGTACTTC.

As DNA, the CDR3 is TGCAGTGCTAGTCGCCGGCGACTAGCGGCCTCCTACGAGCAGTACTTC. Translation gives CSASRRRLAASYEQYF. The genes are TRBV20-1 and TRBJ2-7, with 9 bases that match TRBD2. V lost 3 bases and J lost 0; bases outside the gene matches: 9. Germline V gene data show CDR1 as DFQATT and CDR2 as SNEGSKA (reference sequence). This CDR3 spans 16 amino acids.

V usage is TRBV19 and J usage is TRBJ1-5; TRBD1 agrees at 9 bases. This CDR3 is 17 amino acids long. CDR1 and CDR2 (germline): LNHDA, SQIVND (reference sequence). V lost 5 bases and J lost 5; bases outside the gene matches: 13. This CDR3 reads CASSGDRAEGQHQPQHF. The CDR3 nucleotides are TGTGCCAGTAGTGGGGACAGGGCTGAGGGGCAGCATCAGCCCCAGCATTTT.

Comment on this clone: At one of its ends the junction is not consistent with the germline gene, which may arise from a read error. The rearrangement joins TRBV3-1 (or the pseudogene TRBV3-2) to TRBJ1-2; D uncertain. Germline values: CDR1 LGHDT, CDR2 YNNKEL (reference sequence). The CDR3 is 13 residues long. The CDR3 loop reads CASSQADNNGYTF. In DNA, the CDR3 is TGTGCCAGCAGCCAAGCTGATAACAATGGCTACACCTTC.

The chain carries TRBV19 and TRBJ1-6; unclear D gene. The CDR3 covers 14 residues. V was shortened by 5 bases and J by 3 bases, with 8 bases between the two germline ends. The germline V gene has CDR1 LNHDA and CDR2 SQIVND (reference sequence). The CDR3 coding sequence is TGTGCCAGTAGTGTCGACATCTATAATTCACCCCTCCACTTT. Its translation: CASSVDIYNSPLHF. Together with reference TRBV19 and TRBJ1-6, the CDR3 gives the full variable domain: DGGITQSPKYLFRKEGQNVTLSCEQNLNHDAMYWYRQDPGQGLRLIYYSQIVNDFQKGDIAEGYSVSREKKESFPLTVTSAQKNPTAFYLCASSVDIYNSPLHFGNGTRLTVT.

This clone was seen a handful of times. This chain uses TRBV11-3 with TRBJ2-1; TRBD2 might be the D (8 bases). The germline V gene encodes CDR1 SGHNT and CDR2 YENEEA. The germline V and J ends were trimmed by 3 bases and 6 bases, with 27 bases remaining between them. The CDR3 contains 19 residues. The CDR3 bases are TGTGCCAGCAGCTTCTACAGGGGCCGTCCGGGAGGGCCCGGCAATGAGCAGTTCTTC. Its protein is CASSFYRGRPGGPGNEQFF. Together with reference TRBV11-3 and TRBJ2-1, the CDR3 gives the full variable domain: EAGVVQSPRYKIIEKKQPVAFWCNPISGHNTLYWYLQNLGQGPELLIRYENEEAVDDSQLPKDRFSAERLKGVDSTLKIQPAELGDSAVYLCASSFYRGRPGGPGNEQFFGPGTRLTVL.

This sequence joins TRBV7-9 and TRBJ2-5; 11 nucleotides line up with TRBD2. The CDR3 runs 15 residues. With V trimmed by 5 bases and J by 5 bases, 7 bases remained unmatched. Germline V gene lookup returns CDR1 SEHNR and CDR2 FQNEAQ (reference sequence). For the CDR3, the DNA is TGTGCCAGCAGCCTTAGCGGGAGGGAGTGGGAGACCCAGTACTTC. Its protein product is CASSLSGREWETQYF.

This sequence joins TRBV2 and TRBJ2-1, with D maybe TRBD2 (5 bases). This CDR3 is built from 16 residues. Germline values: CDR1 SNHLY, CDR2 FYNNEI. V was shortened by 3 bases and J by 3 bases, with 15 bases between the two germline ends. The CDR3 DNA is TGTGCCAGCAGTGATTTAGGTCTAGCAGGCTACAATGAGCAGTTCTTC. Translating it yields CASSDLGLAGYNEQFF.

The gene calls are TRBV27 and TRBJ1-5; D is perhaps TRBD1 (5 bases). Trimming left V 4 bases short and J 4 bases short, with 14 bases between. Germline loops: CDR1 MNHEY, CDR2 SMNVEV (reference sequence). This CDR3 region has 15 residues. The CDR3 spells CASSSRDGRNQPQHF. In DNA, the CDR3 is TGTGCCAGCAGTTCCCGGGACGGGAGGAATCAGCCCCAGCATTTT.

The chain joins TRBV3-1 (or the pseudogene TRBV3-2) to TRBJ2-6; 7 bases agree with TRBD2. Germline V lookup: CDR1 LGHDT, CDR2 YNNKEL (reference sequence). The CDR3 length is 16 residues. V lost 0 bases and J lost 3; bases outside the gene matches: 2. The CDR3 loop reads CASSQEGGVGANVLTF. The CDR3 nucleotides are TGTGCCAGCAGCCAAGAGGGAGGGGTTGGGGCCAACGTCCTGACTTTC.

The chain joins TRBV21-1 to TRBJ1-5; the tabulated D call, TRBD1, remains unverified against the DNA. TRBV21-1 is listed as a pseudogene. The CDR3 loop spans 14 amino acids. Here the CDR3 DNA reads TGTGCCAGCAGCATCCAGGAAAACAATCAGCCCCAGCATTTT. It encodes CASSIQENNQPQHF.

The chain recombines TRBV6-6 with TRBJ2-7; possibly TRBD2 for D (5 bases). The germline CDR1 and CDR2 sequences are MNHNY and SVGAGI (reference sequence). This CDR3 spans 15 amino acids. V was shortened by 5 bases and J by 2 bases, with 16 bases between the two germline ends. The chain's CDR3 is CASSTGSSSTYEQYF. CDR3 DNA: TGTGCCAGCAGTACGGGGTCTAGCAGTACCTACGAGCAGTACTTC.

J is TRBJ1-1 and V is TRBV5-1; 10 bases fit TRBD1. The CDR3 extends over 16 amino acids. Germline V CDR1 and CDR2: SGHRS, YFSETQ. V was clipped by 0 bases and J by 0 bases; unmatched bases: 2. CDR3 in DNA: TGCGCCAGCAGCTTGGCGACAGGGGGCATGAACACTGAAGCTTTCTTT. Translating gives CASSLATGGMNTEAFF.

The chain joins TRBV24-1 to TRBJ2-3; 9 bases align to TRBD2. Germline trimming cut 2 bases from V and 2 bases from J; bases unmatched to any gene: 4. The CDR3 spans 16 residues. The germline gives CDR1 KGHDR, CDR2 SFDVKD. The CDR3 region is CATSDSLAGDTDTQYF. CDR3 DNA: TGTGCCACCAGTGATTCGTTAGCGGGGGACACAGATACGCAGTATTTT.

V and J are TRBV30 and TRBJ1-4, with D maybe TRBD1 (5 bases). Germline CDR1 reads GTSNPN; CDR2 reads SVGIG (reference sequence). V lost 0 bases, J lost 8 bases, and 13 bases lay in between. This CDR3 is built from 14 residues. CDR3 nucleotide sequence: TGTGCCTGGAGTGTACCCGTCGCAGGGGAAAAACTGTTTTTT. Translating it yields CAWSVPVAGEKLFF.

The V gene is TRBV11-2, the J gene TRBJ2-1; 8 nucleotides line up with TRBD2. Germline V gene sequence: CDR1 SGHAT, CDR2 FQNNGV. The CDR3 runs to 14 residues. V dropped 5 bases and J dropped 9; count of bases not matched to a gene: 9. This chain's CDR3 is CASSPLTSAGEQFF. The CDR3 bases are TGTGCCAGCAGCCCCTTGACTAGCGCAGGTGAGCAGTTCTTC.

This clone was seen more than once but under ten times. This sequence joins TRBV9 and TRBJ1-6; D unclear. CDR3 size: 15 residues. V was trimmed by 0 bases and J by 5 bases, leaving 9 bases between them. Germline values: CDR1 SGDLS, CDR2 YYNGEE. The CDR3 nucleotides are TGTGCCAGCAGCGTAGCAGCCACAGATAATTCACCCCTCCACTTT. It specifies CASSVAATDNSPLHF.

The gene calls are TRBV12-5 and TRBJ1-2; D perhaps matches TRBD1 (5 bases). CDR3 length: 17 amino acids. V was trimmed by 1 base and J by 1 base, leaving 16 bases between them. CDR1 and CDR2 (germline): LGHNT, FRNRAP. CDR3 DNA: TGTGCTAGTGGTTTGGGACCTGTCCAGGGTAGTAACTATGGCTACACCTTC. Protein: CASGLGPVQGSNYGYTF.